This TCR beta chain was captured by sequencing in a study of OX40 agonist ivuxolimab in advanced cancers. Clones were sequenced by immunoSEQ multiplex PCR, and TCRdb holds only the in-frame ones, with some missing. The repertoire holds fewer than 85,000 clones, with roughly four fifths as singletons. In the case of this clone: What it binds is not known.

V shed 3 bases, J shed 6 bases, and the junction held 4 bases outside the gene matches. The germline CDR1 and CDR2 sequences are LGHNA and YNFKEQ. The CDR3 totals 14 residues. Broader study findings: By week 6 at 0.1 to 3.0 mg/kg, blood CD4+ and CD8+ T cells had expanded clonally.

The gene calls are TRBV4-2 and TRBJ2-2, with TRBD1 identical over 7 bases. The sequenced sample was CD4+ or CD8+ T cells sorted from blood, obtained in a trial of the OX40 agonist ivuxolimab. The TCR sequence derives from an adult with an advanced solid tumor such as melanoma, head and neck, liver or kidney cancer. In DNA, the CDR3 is TGTGCCAGCAGCCACCTCCAGGGGGCCGGGGAGCTGTTTTTT. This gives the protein CASSHLQGAGELFF.